This TCR beta chain was retrieved from a study of blood T cell repertoires in COVID-19. The overall study: Samples representing acute and convalescent COVID-19 were sourced from the United States, Italy and Spain. Sources were T cells, B-cell-depleted T cells, or PBMCs; the material itself was cDNA or gDNA.

CDR3 length: 15 residues. Germline V gene lookup returns CDR1 GTSNPN and CDR2 SVGIG (reference sequence). V was clipped by 7 bases and J by 3 bases, with 21 bases between them. The age range of participants was about 18 to 95 years, with residence in under 30 US areas. Cohorts were determined from participant-reported clinical history. Measured with immunoSEQ multiplex PCR; TCRdb has only the in-frame clones, and not every one. The table lists some 200,000 clones, about 79% of them singletons, with 1.3% in the top ten. The chain recombines TRBV30 with TRBJ1-2, with D possibly matching TRBD1 (6 bases). The TCR comes from a woman in her thirties or forties with acute COVID-19. The specimen sequenced was PBMCs or T cells enriched from blood (not recorded which). CDR3 region: CALGQQTTSYYGYTF. CDR3 nucleotides: TGTGCCTTAGGACAGCAAACCACTTCTTACTATGGCTACACCTTC.